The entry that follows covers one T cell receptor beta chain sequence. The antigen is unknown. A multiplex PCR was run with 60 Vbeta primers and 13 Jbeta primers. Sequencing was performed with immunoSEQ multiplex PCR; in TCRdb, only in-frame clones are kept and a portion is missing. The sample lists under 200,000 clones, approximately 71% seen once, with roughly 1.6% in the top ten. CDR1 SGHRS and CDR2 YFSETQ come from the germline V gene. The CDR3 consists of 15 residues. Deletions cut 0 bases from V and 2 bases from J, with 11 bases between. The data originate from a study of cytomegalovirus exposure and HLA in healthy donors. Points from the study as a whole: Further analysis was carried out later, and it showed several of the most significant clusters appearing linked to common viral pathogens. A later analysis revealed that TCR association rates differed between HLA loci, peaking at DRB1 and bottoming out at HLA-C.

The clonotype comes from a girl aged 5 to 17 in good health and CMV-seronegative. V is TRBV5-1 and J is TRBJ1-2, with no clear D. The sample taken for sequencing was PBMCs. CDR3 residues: CASSLGQEQNYGYTF. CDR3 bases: TGCGCCAGCAGCTTGGGTCAAGAACAGAACTATGGCTACACCTTC. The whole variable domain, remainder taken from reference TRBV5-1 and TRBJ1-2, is KAGVTQTPRYLIKTRGQQVTLSCSPISGHRSVSWYQQTPGQGLQFLFEYFSETQRNKGNFPGRFSGRQFSNSRSEMNVSTLELGDSALYLCASSLGQEQNYGYTFGSGTRLTVV.